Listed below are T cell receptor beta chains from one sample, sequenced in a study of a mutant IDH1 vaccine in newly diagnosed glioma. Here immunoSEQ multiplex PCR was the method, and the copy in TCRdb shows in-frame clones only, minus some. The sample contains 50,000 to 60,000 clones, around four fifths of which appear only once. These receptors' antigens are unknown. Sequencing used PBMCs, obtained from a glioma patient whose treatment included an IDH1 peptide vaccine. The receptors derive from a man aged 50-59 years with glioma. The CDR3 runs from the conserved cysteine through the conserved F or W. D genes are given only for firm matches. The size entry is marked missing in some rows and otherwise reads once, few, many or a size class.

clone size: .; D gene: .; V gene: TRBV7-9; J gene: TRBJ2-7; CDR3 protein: CASSLVSRDYEQYF; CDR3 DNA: TGTGCCAGCAGCTTAGTCTCCAGGGACTACGAGCAGTACTTC
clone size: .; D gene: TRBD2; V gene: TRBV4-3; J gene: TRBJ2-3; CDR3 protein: CASSQAPISGGAPDTQYF; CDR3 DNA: TGCGCCAGCAGCCAAGCCCCTATTAGCGGGGGGGCCCCAGATACGCAGTATTTT
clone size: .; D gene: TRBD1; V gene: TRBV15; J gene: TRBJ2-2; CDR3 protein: CATDPQGQAGELFF; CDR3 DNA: TGTGCCACCGACCCACAGGGGCAGGCCGGGGAGCTGTTTTTT
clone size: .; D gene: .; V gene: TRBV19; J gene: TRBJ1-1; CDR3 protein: CASTPLPRGTRVSEAFF; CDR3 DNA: TGTGCCAGTACCCCCCTTCCCAGGGGAACTCGGGTTTCTGAAGCTTTCTTT
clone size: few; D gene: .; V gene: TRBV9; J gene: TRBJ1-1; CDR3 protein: CASSGGQLNTEAFF; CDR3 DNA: TGTGCCAGCAGCGGTGGACAACTGAACACTGAAGCTTTCTTT
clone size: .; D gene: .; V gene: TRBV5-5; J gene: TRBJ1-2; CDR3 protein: CASSSTGTLDGYTF; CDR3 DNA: TGTGCCAGCAGCTCGACCGGGACACTGGATGGCTACACCTTC
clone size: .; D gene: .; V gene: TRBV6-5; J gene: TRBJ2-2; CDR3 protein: CASKGTSNTGELFF; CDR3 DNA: TGTGCCAGCAAGGGGACCTCGAACACCGGGGAGCTGTTTTTT
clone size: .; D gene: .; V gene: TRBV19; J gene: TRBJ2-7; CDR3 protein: CASSITGVVYEQYF; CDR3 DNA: TGTGCCAGTAGTATTACGGGGGTCGTCTACGAGCAGTACTTC
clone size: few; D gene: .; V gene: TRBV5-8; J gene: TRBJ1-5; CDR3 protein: CASSLRSQNQPQHF; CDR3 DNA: TGTGCCAGCAGCTTACGGAGTCAGAATCAGCCCCAGCATTTT
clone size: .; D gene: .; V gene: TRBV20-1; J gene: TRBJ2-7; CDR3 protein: CSARDFFEQYF; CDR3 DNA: TGCAGTGCTAGGGATTTTTTCGAGCAGTACTTC
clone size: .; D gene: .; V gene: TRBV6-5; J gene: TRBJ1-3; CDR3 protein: CASSYSVGPSGNTIYF; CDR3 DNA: TGTGCCAGCAGTTACTCCGTTGGCCCATCTGGAAACACCATATATTTT
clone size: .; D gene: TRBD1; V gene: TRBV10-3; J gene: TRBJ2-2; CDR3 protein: CAISESLTGGTGELFF; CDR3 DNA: TGTGCCATCAGTGAGTCGTTGACAGGGGGCACCGGGGAGCTGTTTTTT
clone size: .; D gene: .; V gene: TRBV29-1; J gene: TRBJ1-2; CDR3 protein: CSVAQGDYGYTF; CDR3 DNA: TGCAGCGTTGCGCAGGGAGACTATGGCTACACCTTC
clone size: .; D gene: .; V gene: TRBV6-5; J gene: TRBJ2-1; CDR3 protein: CASSYSKVNEQFF; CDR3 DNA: TGTGCCAGCAGTTACTCGAAGGTAAATGAGCAGTTCTTC
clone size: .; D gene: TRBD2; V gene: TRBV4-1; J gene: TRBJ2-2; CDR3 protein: CASSQDRTSGGTWTGELFF; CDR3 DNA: TGCGCCAGCAGCCAAGATCGAACTAGCGGGGGGACGTGGACCGGGGAGCTGTTTTTT
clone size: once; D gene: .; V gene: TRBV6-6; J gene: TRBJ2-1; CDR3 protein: CASSVNNEQFF; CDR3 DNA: TGTGCCAGCAGCGTTAACAATGAGCAGTTCTTC
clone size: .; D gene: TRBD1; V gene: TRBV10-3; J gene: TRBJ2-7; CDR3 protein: CATGQGNEQYF; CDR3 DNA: TGTGCCACAGGACAGGGCAACGAGCAGTACTTC
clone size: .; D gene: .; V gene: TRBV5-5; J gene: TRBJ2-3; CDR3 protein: CASSLALDTDTQYF; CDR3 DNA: TGTGCCAGCAGCTTGGCTTTGGACACAGATACGCAGTATTTT
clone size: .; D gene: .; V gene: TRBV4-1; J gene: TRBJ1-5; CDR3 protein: CASSQGPTGGNQPQHF; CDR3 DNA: TGCGCCAGCAGCCAAGGTCCGACGGGGGGCAATCAGCCCCAGCATTTT
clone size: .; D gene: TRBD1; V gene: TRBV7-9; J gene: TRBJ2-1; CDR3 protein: CASSTGQAVSSYNEQFF; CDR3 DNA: TGTGCCAGCAGCACCGGACAGGCCGTGAGCTCCTACAATGAGCAGTTCTTC
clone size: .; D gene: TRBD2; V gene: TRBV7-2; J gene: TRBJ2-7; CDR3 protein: CASSSTRVAGMYEQYF; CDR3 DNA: TGTGCCAGCAGCTCCACGAGGGTAGCGGGGATGTACGAGCAGTACTTC
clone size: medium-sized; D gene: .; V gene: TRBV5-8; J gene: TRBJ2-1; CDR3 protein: CASSLVYNEQFF; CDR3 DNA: TGTGCCAGCAGCTTGGTTTACAATGAGCAGTTCTTC
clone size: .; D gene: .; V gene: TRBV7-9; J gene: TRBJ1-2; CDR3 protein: CASSLEDSLGYTF; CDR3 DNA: TGTGCCAGCAGCTTAGAAGATTCGTTGGGCTACACCTTC
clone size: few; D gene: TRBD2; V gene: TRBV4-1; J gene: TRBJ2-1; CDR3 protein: CASSQELRLAGGNEQFF; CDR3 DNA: TGCGCCAGCAGCCAAGAGCTCAGGCTAGCGGGGGGCAATGAGCAGTTCTTC
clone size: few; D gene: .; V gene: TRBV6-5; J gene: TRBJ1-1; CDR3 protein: CASSPSGNTEAFF; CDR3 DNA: TGTGCCAGCAGTCCCTCGGGGAACACTGAAGCTTTCTTT
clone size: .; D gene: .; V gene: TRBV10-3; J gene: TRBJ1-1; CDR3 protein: CAIRTDSGNTEAFF; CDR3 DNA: TGTGCCATCAGAACAGACAGCGGGAACACTGAAGCTTTCTTT
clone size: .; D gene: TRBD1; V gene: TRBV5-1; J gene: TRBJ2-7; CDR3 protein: CASSRGQGSLDEQYF; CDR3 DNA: TGCGCCAGCAGCCGAGGACAGGGCAGCCTGGACGAGCAGTACTTC
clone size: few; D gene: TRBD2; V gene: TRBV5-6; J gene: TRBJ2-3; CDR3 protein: CASSSEGGGPKSTDTQYF; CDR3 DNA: TGTGCCAGCAGCTCCGAAGGCGGGGGGCCCAAAAGCACAGATACGCAGTATTTT
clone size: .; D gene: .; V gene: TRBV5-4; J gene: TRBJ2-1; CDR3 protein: CASSSEAYNEQFF; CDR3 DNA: TGTGCCAGCAGCTCCGAGGCCTACAATGAGCAGTTCTTC
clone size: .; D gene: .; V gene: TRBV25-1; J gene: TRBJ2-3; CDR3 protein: CASSVGLTDTQYF; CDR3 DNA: TGTGCCAGCAGTGTTGGGCTCACAGATACGCAGTATTTT
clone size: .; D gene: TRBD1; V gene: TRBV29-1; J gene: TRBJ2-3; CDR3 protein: CSVAGTGVFISSTDTQYF; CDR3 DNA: TGCAGCGTGGCCGGGACAGGGGTTTTCATATCTAGCACAGATACGCAGTATTTT
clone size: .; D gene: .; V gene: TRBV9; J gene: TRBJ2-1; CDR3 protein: CASSVAGRGSYNEQFF; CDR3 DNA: TGTGCCAGCAGCGTAGCTGGCAGGGGTTCCTACAATGAGCAGTTCTTC
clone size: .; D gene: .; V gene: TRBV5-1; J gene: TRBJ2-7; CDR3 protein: CASSPAGASLYEQYF; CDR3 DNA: TGCGCCAGCAGTCCAGCAGGAGCTTCCCTCTACGAGCAGTACTTC
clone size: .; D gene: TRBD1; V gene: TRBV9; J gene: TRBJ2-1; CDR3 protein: CASSVAGQGHNEQFF; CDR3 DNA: TGTGCCAGCAGCGTAGCGGGACAGGGTCACAATGAGCAGTTCTTC
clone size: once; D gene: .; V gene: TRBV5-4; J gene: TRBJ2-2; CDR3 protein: CASSLAAYTNTGELFF; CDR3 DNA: TGTGCCAGCAGCTTGGCGGCCTATACGAACACCGGGGAGCTGTTTTTT
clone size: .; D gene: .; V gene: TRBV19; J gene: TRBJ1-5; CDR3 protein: CASSIRAGSNQPQHF; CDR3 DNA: TGTGCCAGTAGTATAAGGGCGGGTAGCAATCAGCCCCAGCATTTT
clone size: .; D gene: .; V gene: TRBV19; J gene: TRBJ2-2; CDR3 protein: CATLQGGPNTGELFF; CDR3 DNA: TGTGCCACTCTCCAGGGGGGCCCGAACACCGGGGAGCTGTTTTTT
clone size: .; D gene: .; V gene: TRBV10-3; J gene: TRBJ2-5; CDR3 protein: CAISEGTSGETQYF; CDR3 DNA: TGTGCCATCAGTGAAGGGACGAGCGGAGAGACCCAGTACTTC
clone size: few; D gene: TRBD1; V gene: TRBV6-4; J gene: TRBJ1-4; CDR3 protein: CASSARSGTGEKLFF; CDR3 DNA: TGTGCCAGCAGTGCGCGTTCAGGGACAGGAGAAAAACTGTTTTTT
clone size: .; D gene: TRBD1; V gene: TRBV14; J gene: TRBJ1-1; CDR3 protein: CASSLNTGGTEAFF; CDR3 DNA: TGTGCCAGCAGCCTAAATACAGGGGGCACTGAAGCTTTCTTT
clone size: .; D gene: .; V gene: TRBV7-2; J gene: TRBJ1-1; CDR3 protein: CASSWNRVHTEAFF; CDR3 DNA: TGTGCCAGCAGCTGGAACAGGGTACACACTGAAGCTTTCTTT
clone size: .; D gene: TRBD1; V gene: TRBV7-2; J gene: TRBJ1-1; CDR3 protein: CASSKRQGARNTEAFF; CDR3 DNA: TGTGCCAGCAGCAAACGACAGGGGGCAAGGAACACTGAAGCTTTCTTT
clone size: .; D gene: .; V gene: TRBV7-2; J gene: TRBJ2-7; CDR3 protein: CASSFLASYEQYF; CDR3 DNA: TGTGCCAGCAGCTTTTTAGCCTCCTACGAGCAGTACTTC
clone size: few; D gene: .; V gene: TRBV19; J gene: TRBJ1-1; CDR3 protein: CASSTDPDTEAFF; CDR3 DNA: TGTGCCAGTAGCACTGACCCCGACACTGAAGCTTTCTTT
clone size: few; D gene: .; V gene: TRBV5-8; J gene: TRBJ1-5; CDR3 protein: CASSLIHF; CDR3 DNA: TGTGCCAGCAGCTTGATACATTTT
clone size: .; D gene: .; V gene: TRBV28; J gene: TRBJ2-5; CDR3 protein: CASSQGVGNWETQYF; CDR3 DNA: TGTGCCAGCAGTCAGGGAGTAGGTAATTGGGAGACCCAGTACTTC
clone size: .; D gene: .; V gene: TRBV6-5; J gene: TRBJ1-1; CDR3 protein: CASSYGGIMNTEAFF; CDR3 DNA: TGTGCCAGCAGTTACGGGGGGATCATGAACACTGAAGCTTTCTTT
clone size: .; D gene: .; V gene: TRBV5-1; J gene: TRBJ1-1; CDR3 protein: CASKGGAMNTEAFF; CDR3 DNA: TGCGCCAGCAAGGGGGGCGCAATGAACACTGAAGCTTTCTTT
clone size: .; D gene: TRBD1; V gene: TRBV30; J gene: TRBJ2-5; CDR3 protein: CACGTGSLEETQYF; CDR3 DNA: TGTGCCTGCGGGACAGGGTCGTTAGAAGAGACCCAGTACTTC
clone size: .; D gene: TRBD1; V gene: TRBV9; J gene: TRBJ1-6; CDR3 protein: CASASSTGMDSPLHF; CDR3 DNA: TGTGCCAGCGCATCTTCGACAGGGATGGATTCACCCCTCCACTTT
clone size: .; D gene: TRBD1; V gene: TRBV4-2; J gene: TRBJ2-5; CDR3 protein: CASSQFQGAEETQYF; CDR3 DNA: TGTGCCAGCAGCCAATTTCAGGGGGCGGAGGAGACCCAGTACTTC
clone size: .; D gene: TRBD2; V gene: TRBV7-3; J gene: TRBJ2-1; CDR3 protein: CASSPLGGEGNEQFF; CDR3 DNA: TGTGCCAGCAGCCCTTTGGGGGGGGAGGGAAATGAGCAGTTCTTC
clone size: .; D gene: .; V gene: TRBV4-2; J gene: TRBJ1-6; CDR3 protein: CASSQDRALSNSPLHF; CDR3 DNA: TGTGCCAGCAGCCAAGACAGAGCCTTATCTAATTCACCCCTCCACTTT
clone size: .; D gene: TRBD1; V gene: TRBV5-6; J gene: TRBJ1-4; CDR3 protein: CASSRYDRGVATNEKLFF; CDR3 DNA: TGTGCCAGCAGCCGCTATGACAGGGGGGTTGCAACTAATGAAAAACTGTTTTTT
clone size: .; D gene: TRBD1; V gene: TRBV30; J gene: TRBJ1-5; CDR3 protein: CAWSVAQGTNQPQHF; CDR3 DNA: TGTGCCTGGAGTGTAGCACAGGGGACTAATCAGCCCCAGCATTTT
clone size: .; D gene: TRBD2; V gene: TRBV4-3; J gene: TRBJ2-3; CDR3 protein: CASSHEIAGGTDTQYF; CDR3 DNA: TGCGCCAGCAGCCACGAGATAGCGGGGGGCACAGATACGCAGTATTTT
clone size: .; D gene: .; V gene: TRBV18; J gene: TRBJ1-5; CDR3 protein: CASSPVDSNQPQHF; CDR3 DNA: TGTGCCAGCTCACCAGTAGATAGCAATCAGCCCCAGCATTTT
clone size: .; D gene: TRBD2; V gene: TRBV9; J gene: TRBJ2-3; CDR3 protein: CASSGLAGGTDTQYF; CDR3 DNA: TGTGCCAGCAGCGGACTAGCGGGGGGTACAGATACGCAGTATTTT
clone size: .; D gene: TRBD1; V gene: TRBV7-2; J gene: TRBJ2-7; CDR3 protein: CASTLDRAVTYEQYF; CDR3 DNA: TGTGCCAGCACCTTAGACAGGGCCGTTACCTACGAGCAGTACTTC
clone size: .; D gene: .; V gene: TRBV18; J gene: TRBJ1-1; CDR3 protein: CASSPTDTEAFF; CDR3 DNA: TGTGCCAGCTCACCAACGGACACTGAAGCTTTCTTT